A selection of T cell receptor beta chains follows, all from one sample in a study of T-cell memory formation after mild COVID-19. A single record per CDR3 protein comes from TCRdb applying MiXCR to the 5' RACE reads. Of 140,000 or so distinct CDR3 sequences listed, around 14% are singletons. The sample comprised PBMCs or a T cell subset sorted from them (not recorded which). These receptors all stem from an adult woman who had mild COVID-19 (a few samples of this study predate the infection). Cell type and time point are not known. The conserved cysteine and the conserved F or W are not part of the CDR3 here. A D gene is named only where the DNA matches it firmly.

v_gene	d_gene	j_gene	CDR3aa
TRBV19	-	TRBJ1-2	ASSMTMDYGYT
TRBV12-3/TRBV12-4	TRBD1	TRBJ1-2	ASSIAGDRYYGYT
TRBV20-1	-	TRBJ2-7	SAPRTVSSYEQY
TRBV7-9	-	TRBJ1-5	ASSEAGQPQH
TRBV5-1	-	TRBJ2-7	ASSSHGGGYNWSYEQY
TRBV25-1	-	TRBJ2-7	ASRAASYEQY
TRBV12-3/TRBV12-4	-	TRBJ2-5	ASSLGGSDQETQY
TRBV12-3/TRBV12-4	-	TRBJ2-5	ASSLESARVLETQY
TRBV5-1	-	TRBJ2-1	ASSLGLAPSYNEQF
TRBV2	TRBD2	TRBJ2-3	ASIERGGRDTQY
TRBV12-3/TRBV12-4	-	TRBJ1-1	ASSLFSRGAGTEAF
TRBV7-9	TRBD2	TRBJ2-2	ASSPSSGKGTGELF
TRBV6-5	-	TRBJ2-7	ASSYGTESYEQY
TRBV2	TRBD2	TRBJ2-7	ASSDWTSGSYEQY
TRBV14	TRBD1	TRBJ1-1	ASKVGQGSTEAF